These T cell receptor beta chains were read from a single sample in a study of blood T cell repertoires in COVID-19. Here immunoSEQ multiplex PCR was the method, and the copy in TCRdb shows in-frame clones only, minus some. The profile shows approximately 50,000 clones, roughly 87% of them singletons. The sample taken for sequencing was peripheral blood. Receptors originate from a woman aged 80 or over with acute or convalescent COVID-19. Each CDR3 is given with its conserved first and last residue. Each record gives: J gene, D gene, V gene, clone size, CDR3 protein, CDR3 DNA. D genes are given only for firm matches. Size is stated for part of the rows, as once, few or many counts, or as a class when the clone is expanded.

TRBJ1-4 | . | TRBV15 | . | CATSRDPLGASEKLFF | TGTGCCACCAGCAGAGATCCCCTCGGTGCCTCCGAAAAACTGTTTTTT
TRBJ1-5 | . | TRBV2 | few | CASSGQGDSNQPQHF | TGTGCCAGCAGTGGGCAGGGTGATAGCAATCAGCCCCAGCATTTT
TRBJ1-5 | TRBD1 | TRBV5-8 | once | CASSRGLSNQPQHF | TGTGCCAGCAGCAGGGGGCTGAGCAATCAGCCCCAGCATTTT
TRBJ1-6 | . | TRBV23-1 | . | CASSQSRGLDSPLHF | TGCGCCAGCAGTCAATCTCGGGGATTGGATTCACCCCTCCACTTT
TRBJ2-1 | TRBD1 | TRBV7-9 | few | CASSLGDRVYNEQFF | TGTGCCAGCAGCTTAGGGGACAGGGTCTACAATGAGCAGTTCTTC
TRBJ2-3 | TRBD2 | TRBV7-9 | . | CASSSTSGDTDTQYF | TGTGCCAGCAGCTCGACTAGCGGGGACACAGATACGCAGTATTTT
TRBJ2-5 | TRBD1 | TRBV18 | . | CASSPQTGEETQYF | TGTGCCAGCTCACCACAGACAGGGGAAGAGACCCAGTACTTC
TRBJ2-2 | . | TRBV3-1/TRBV3-2 | . | CASSQGRLTGELFF | TGTGCCAGCAGCCAAGGGAGACTTACCGGGGAGCTGTTTTTT
TRBJ1-5 | . | TRBV5-5 | . | CASSMDSHTQPQHF | TGTGCCAGCAGCATGGACAGTCATACTCAGCCCCAGCATTTT
TRBJ1-3 | TRBD1 | TRBV11-2 | . | CASSSQGASGNTIYF | TGTGCCAGCAGCTCTCAGGGGGCGTCTGGAAACACCATATATTTT
TRBJ2-6 | . | TRBV11-3 | . | CASSQGDASGANVLTF | TGTGCCAGCAGCCAGGGCGATGCCTCTGGGGCCAACGTCCTGACTTTC
TRBJ2-1 | TRBD2 | TRBV7-2 | once | CASSVQSGGSLNEQFF | TGTGCCAGCAGCGTTCAAAGCGGGGGGAGCCTCAATGAGCAGTTCTTC
TRBJ2-6 | . | TRBV5-1 | . | CASSSTVAGANVLTF | TGCGCCAGCAGCTCGACAGTTGCTGGGGCCAACGTCCTGACTTTC
TRBJ2-2 | TRBD2 | TRBV3-1/TRBV3-2 | once | CASSQTSGGALVGELFF | TGTGCCAGCAGCCAAACTAGCGGGGGGGCCCTTGTCGGGGAGCTGTTTTTT
TRBJ1-1 | TRBD1 | TRBV14 | . | CASRYTGDTEAFF | TGTGCCAGCAGATACACAGGGGACACTGAAGCTTTCTTT
TRBJ1-2 | . | TRBV2 | . | CASSYSREFYGYTF | TGTGCCAGCAGTTACTCCAGGGAATTCTATGGCTACACCTTC
TRBJ2-7 | TRBD1 | TRBV6-2/TRBV6-3 | . | CASSSPKRGPEQYF | TGTGCCAGCAGTTCACCAAAGAGGGGGCCTGAGCAGTACTTC
TRBJ1-4 | . | TRBV3-1/TRBV3-2 | . | CASSQDAAGDEKLFF | TGTGCCAGCAGCCAAGATGCGGCGGGAGATGAAAAACTGTTTTTT
TRBJ1-3 | TRBD1 | TRBV18 | once | CASSPDRGSGNTIYF | TGTGCCAGCTCACCAGACAGGGGCTCTGGAAACACCATATATTTT
TRBJ2-1 | TRBD2 | TRBV2 | . | CASSPPGTSGGATYNEQFF | TGTGCCAGCAGTCCCCCGGGGACTAGCGGGGGGGCGACGTACAATGAGCAGTTCTTC
TRBJ2-1 | . | TRBV28 | . | CASSFEHWQFF | TGTGCCAGCAGTTTTGAGCATTGGCAGTTCTTC
TRBJ2-3 | TRBD1 | TRBV6-2/TRBV6-3 | . | CASSYSTGLDTQYF | TGTGCCAGCAGTTACTCGACAGGGTTAGATACGCAGTATTTT
TRBJ1-3 | . | TRBV29-1 | . | CSVTNPGNPGGNTIYF | TGCAGCGTCACTAACCCGGGGAACCCAGGTGGAAACACCATATATTTT
TRBJ2-5 | . | TRBV11-2 | . | CASSLAQVGTQYF | TGTGCCAGCAGCTTAGCGCAGGTTGGGACCCAGTACTTC
TRBJ1-1 | TRBD1 | TRBV5-1 | . | CASSPGGSMNTEAFF | TGCGCCAGCAGCCCAGGGGGATCCATGAACACTGAAGCTTTCTTT
TRBJ2-2 | TRBD2 | TRBV5-4 | . | CASGLVAGGTGELFF | TGTGCCAGCGGGCTCGTAGCGGGGGGCACCGGGGAGCTGTTTTTT
TRBJ1-6 | . | TRBV2 | . | CASSENRRDSPLHF | TGTGCCAGCAGTGAAAACAGGCGCGATTCACCCCTCCACTTT
TRBJ1-1 | . | TRBV6-1 | . | CASSERRGFPEAFF | TGTGCCAGCAGTGAAAGAAGGGGGTTCCCTGAAGCTTTCTTT
TRBJ1-5 | . | TRBV19 | . | CASSQGKDQPQHF | TGTGCCAGTAGCCAGGGGAAGGATCAGCCCCAGCATTTT
TRBJ1-4 | TRBD1 | TRBV28 | . | CASRDRAIPTNEKLFF | TGTGCCTCCCGGGACAGGGCTATACCAACTAATGAAAAACTGTTTTTT
TRBJ2-1 | . | TRBV3-1/TRBV3-2 | . | CASSQEAASGEQFF | TGTGCCAGCAGCCAAGAGGCAGCATCAGGGGAGCAGTTCTTC
TRBJ1-1 | . | TRBV4-1 | few | CASSPNGGLGTEAFF | TGCGCCAGCAGCCCCAACGGAGGGCTTGGCACTGAAGCTTTCTTT
TRBJ2-5 | TRBD2 | TRBV3-1/TRBV3-2 | once | CASSYQRGAETQYF | TGTGCCAGCTCTTATCAGCGGGGCGCAGAGACCCAGTACTTC
TRBJ2-5 | . | TRBV7-8 | . | CASLAGTVGETQYF | TGTGCCAGCTTGGCGGGGACGGTGGGTGAGACCCAGTACTTC
TRBJ1-1 | . | TRBV9 | once | CASSVEGGRTEAFF | TGTGCCAGCAGCGTAGAAGGCGGGAGGACTGAAGCTTTCTTT
TRBJ2-3 | TRBD2 | TRBV3-1/TRBV3-2 | . | CASGRSLAGGVTDTQYF | TGTGCCAGCGGACGGAGCCTAGCGGGAGGAGTCACAGATACGCAGTATTTT
TRBJ2-1 | TRBD2 | TRBV5-8 | once | CASSFLLTSGGNEQFF | TGTGCCAGCAGCTTCCTGCTGACTAGCGGGGGGAATGAGCAGTTCTTC
TRBJ1-2 | TRBD1 | TRBV7-8 | . | CASSPYRGSTYGYTF | TGTGCCAGCAGCCCCTACAGGGGGTCCACCTATGGCTACACCTTC
TRBJ1-5 | TRBD1 | TRBV18 | . | CASSEDRSSLPQHF | TGTGCCAGCTCGGAGGACAGGAGCTCATTGCCCCAGCATTTT
TRBJ2-1 | TRBD2 | TRBV2 | . | CASSEALSSGGLEKFF | TGTGCCAGCAGTGAAGCGCTCTCTAGCGGGGGTCTCGAGAAGTTCTTC
TRBJ2-5 | . | TRBV5-1 | . | CASSLGGGAPQETQYF | TGCGCCAGCAGCTTGGGAGGGGGGGCCCCACAAGAGACCCAGTACTTC
TRBJ1-2 | TRBD1 | TRBV19 | . | CASSTYRGRDYGYTF | TGTGCCAGTAGTACCTACAGGGGGCGCGACTATGGCTACACCTTC
TRBJ1-5 | . | TRBV28 | . | CASSPQGANQPQHF | TGTGCCAGCAGTCCACAGGGTGCCAATCAGCCCCAGCATTTT
TRBJ2-2 | . | TRBV5-1 | . | CASSRDWAAGELFF | TGCGCCAGCAGCAGGGACTGGGCGGCCGGGGAGCTGTTTTTT
TRBJ2-2 | TRBD2 | TRBV11-3 | . | CASSRTSGNTGELFF | TGTGCCAGCAGCCGGACTAGCGGAAACACCGGGGAGCTGTTTTTT
TRBJ2-2 | TRBD2 | TRBV19 | . | CASSRLAGELANTGELFF | TGTGCCAGTAGTAGACTAGCGGGGGAACTCGCGAACACCGGGGAGCTGTTTTTT
TRBJ1-3 | TRBD1 | TRBV28 | . | CASSSEGQGWSTIYF | TGTGCCAGCAGTTCTGAGGGACAGGGGTGGAGCACCATATATTTT
TRBJ1-5 | TRBD1 | TRBV28 | . | CASSAGGSNQPQHF | TGTGCCAGCAGTGCAGGGGGTAGCAATCAGCCCCAGCATTTT
TRBJ2-1 | . | TRBV7-9 | . | CASSPVVAAYNEQFF | TGTGCCAGCAGCCCCGTAGTAGCGGCCTACAATGAGCAGTTCTTC
TRBJ1-1 | . | TRBV19 | . | CASSTRHPNTEAFF | TGTGCCAGTAGTACCAGGCACCCTAACACTGAAGCTTTCTTT
TRBJ2-5 | . | TRBV7-9 | . | CASGGAVGETQYF | TGTGCCAGCGGGGGGGCCGTCGGAGAGACCCAGTACTTC
TRBJ2-2 | . | TRBV4-1 | . | CASSQSGIANTGELFF | TGCGCCAGCAGCCAATCAGGGATCGCGAACACCGGGGAGCTGTTTTTT
TRBJ1-6 | . | TRBV2 | few | CASSESGHKNSPLHF | TGTGCCAGCAGTGAATCGGGACACAAAAATTCACCCCTCCACTTT